This T cell receptor beta chain is from a study of blood T cell repertoires in COVID-19. Sequencing used immunoSEQ multiplex PCR; TCRdb keeps in-frame clones, though not all of them. The sample has 150,000 to 250,000 clones, approximately 84% seen once. Germline CDR1 is MNHNY and CDR2 is SVGAGI (reference sequence). The V end was cut by 5 bases, the J end by 1 base, with 17 bases between. The CDR3 runs 17 residues. The receptor was derived from a human donor with acute or convalescent COVID-19. The donor label of this sample is uncertain. This rearrangement joins TRBV6-6 to TRBJ1-4; weak D call: TRBD1 (6 bases). Specimen: peripheral blood. In DNA form, the CDR3 reads TGTGCCAGCAGTCGGACCCTCGGACAGTTAACTAATGAAAAACTGTTTTTT. Encoded protein: CASSRTLGQLTNEKLFF.